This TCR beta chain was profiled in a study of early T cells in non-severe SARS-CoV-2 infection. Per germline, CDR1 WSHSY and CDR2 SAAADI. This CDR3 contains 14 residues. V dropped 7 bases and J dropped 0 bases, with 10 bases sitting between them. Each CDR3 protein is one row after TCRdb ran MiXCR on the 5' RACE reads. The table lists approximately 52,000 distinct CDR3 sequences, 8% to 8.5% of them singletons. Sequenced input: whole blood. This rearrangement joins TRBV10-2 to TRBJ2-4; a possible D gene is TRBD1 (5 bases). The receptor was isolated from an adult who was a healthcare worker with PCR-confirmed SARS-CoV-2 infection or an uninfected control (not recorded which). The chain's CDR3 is CASTDTLAKNIQYF. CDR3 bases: TGCGCCAGCACGGACACCCTAGCCAAAAACATTCAGTACTTC.